Described below is a single T cell receptor (beta chain) sequence and its context. The data were produced by immunoSEQ multiplex PCR, yet TCRdb's version contains in-frame clones alone and is incomplete. The sample carries around 62,000 clones, roughly nine tenths recorded once. The germline V gene has CDR1 ENHRY and CDR2 SYGVKD. J was trimmed by 1 base and V by 2 bases; bases with no gene match: 3. The CDR3 has 15 residues. This specimen comes from a study of T cell changes during pregnancy in multiple sclerosis. This sequence joins TRBV10-3 and TRBJ2-5, with TRBD1 identical over 8 bases. The sequence was collected from a female donor with multiple sclerosis, enrolled in a pregnancy study. The sequenced sample was peripheral blood, obtained in the third trimester of pregnancy. CDR3 nucleotides: TGTGCCATCAGTGAGGCTACAGGGGGCCAAGAGACCCAGTACTTC. It specifies CAISEATGGQETQYF.